Shown below are 2 T cell receptor beta chains from a single sample sequenced in a study of B cell selection in AIRE deficiency. The method was immunoSEQ multiplex PCR; TCRdb's version includes in-frame clones alone and lacks a portion of them. Among tens of thousands of clones listed, around 97% were seen once. Conventional CD4 T cells were sorted as CD4+CD127+ cells. Sequencing input: conventional CD4+ T cells sorted from PBMCs. The origin of the receptors is a human donor with AIRE deficiency.

V is TRBV4-3 and J is TRBJ2-3; weak D call: TRBD2 (6 bases). V gave up 0 bases and J gave up 0 bases, with 19 bases separating them. Germline CDR1 reads LGHNA; CDR2 reads YSLEER. The CDR3 consists of 19 residues. CDR3 nucleotides: TGCGCCAGCAGCCAAGATATAGTCCTAGCGCGCTCTAGCACAGATACGCAGTATTTT. Its translation is CASSQDIVLARSSTDTQYF.

This clone appeared a single time. The rearrangement uses TRBV4-2 and TRBJ2-3; 10 nucleotides line up with TRBD2. J gave up 3 bases and V 2 bases, and 2 bases lay outside the gene matches. CDR3 length: 15 amino acids. Germline V gene sequence: CDR1 LGHNA, CDR2 YNFKEQ. This CDR3 is CASSQRTSGTDTQYF. The CDR3 bases are TGTGCCAGCAGCCAAAGGACTAGCGGAACAGATACGCAGTATTTT.